The entry below describes one TCR beta chain. This record comes from a study of control samples from healthy donors and cancer patients. Only in-frame clones appear in the TCRdb table, and some are missing; sequencing was by immunoSEQ multiplex PCR. The sample comprises about 170,000 clones, 91% of which are singletons, and more than 1.3% rests with the top ten. There are 15 residues in the CDR3. With 3 bases clipped from V and 8 bases from J, the junction kept 5 bases outside the gene matches. CDR1 is SNHLY, CDR2 FYNNEI, per germline. The TCR was taken from a woman aged 25 to 39 in good health. The chain has TRBV2 and TRBJ1-6; TRBD1 aligns across 9 bases. Sequenced material: blood. The CDR3 is CASSEKTGGHSPLHF. CDR3 sequence (DNA): TGTGCCAGCAGTGAGAAGACAGGGGGGCATTCACCCCTCCACTTT.